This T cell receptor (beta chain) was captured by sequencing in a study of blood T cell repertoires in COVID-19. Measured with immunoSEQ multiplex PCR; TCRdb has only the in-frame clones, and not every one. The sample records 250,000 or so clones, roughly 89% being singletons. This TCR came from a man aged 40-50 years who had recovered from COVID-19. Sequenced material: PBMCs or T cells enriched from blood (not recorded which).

The chain's CDR3 is CATSSLLAGGQETQYF. CDR3 sequence (DNA): TGTGCCACCAGCAGTCTTCTAGCGGGAGGGCAGGAGACCCAGTACTTC. The J gene is TRBJ2-5, the V gene TRBV15, with TRBD2 matching over 12 bases. The CDR3 length is 16 residues. V was clipped by 3 bases and J by 5 bases; unmatched bases: 7. Germline CDR1 and CDR2: LNHNV and YYDKDF (reference sequence).